This T cell receptor (beta chain) was captured in a study of blood T cell repertoires in COVID-19. Background on the study: Specimens from acute and convalescent COVID-19 originated in the United States, Italy and Spain. T cells, B-cell-depleted T cells, or PBMCs supplied cDNA or gDNA.

Trimming removed 0 bases from V and 5 bases from J; junction bases left unmatched: 4. The CDR3 spans 15 residues. CDR1 is SGHRS and CDR2 is YFSETQ in the germline V gene. Participant ages covered about 18 to 90 years across 25 or so US areas. Produced via immunoSEQ multiplex PCR; TCRdb's table is partial and in-frame only. This table holds 150,000 to 170,000 clones, about 88% found once. The TCR originated in a man aged 45-65 years who had recovered from COVID-19. The chain couples TRBV5-1 to TRBJ2-1, with 8 nucleotides matching TRBD2. The source material was PBMCs or T cells enriched from blood (not recorded which). This CDR3 reads CASSLETSGHNEQFF. The DNA for the CDR3 is TGCGCCAGCAGCTTGGAAACTAGCGGCCACAATGAGCAGTTCTTC.